This is a list of T cell receptor beta chains from one sample in a study of blood T cells in healthy people across ages. Via MiXCR, TCRdb re-called the 5' RACE reads, giving one row per CDR3 protein. Of around 870,000 distinct CDR3 sequences listed, more than 25% are singletons. The sample was blood. These TCRs come from a woman at least 80 years old in good health. The CDR3 runs from the conserved cysteine through the conserved F or W. The D gene is left open where the match is weak. The listing skips clone size in some rows; elsewhere it reads once, few, many or a size class.

d_gene: .
v_gene: TRBV2
j_gene: TRBJ1-2
abundance: .
CDR3aa: CASSTGTWGGYTF
CDR3nt: TGTGCCAGCAGTACAGGGACGTGGGGTGGCTACACCTTC

d_gene: .
v_gene: TRBV30
j_gene: TRBJ1-1
abundance: few
CDR3aa: CAWSSRVTEAFF
CDR3nt: TGTGCCTGGAGTAGCAGGGTCACTGAAGCTTTCTTT

d_gene: TRBD1
v_gene: TRBV9
j_gene: TRBJ2-1
abundance: .
CDR3aa: CASSVDHRGINNEQFF
CDR3nt: TGTGCCAGCAGCGTAGACCACAGGGGGATCAACAATGAGCAGTTCTTC

d_gene: TRBD2
v_gene: TRBV6-2/TRBV6-3
j_gene: TRBJ2-7
abundance: many
CDR3aa: CASFGGGIYEQYF
CDR3nt: TGTGCCAGCTTCGGCGGGGGGATCTACGAGCAGTACTTC

d_gene: .
v_gene: TRBV7-6
j_gene: TRBJ2-1
abundance: many
CDR3aa: CASSLRDNPDNEQFF
CDR3nt: TGTGCCAGCAGCTTAAGGGACAACCCGGACAATGAGCAGTTCTTC

d_gene: TRBD2
v_gene: TRBV7-2
j_gene: TRBJ2-5
abundance: many
CDR3aa: CASSPVPGLAGGRGTQYF
CDR3nt: TGTGCCAGCAGCCCGGTACCGGGACTAGCGGGGGGCCGGGGGACCCAGTACTTC

d_gene: .
v_gene: TRBV6-2/TRBV6-3
j_gene: TRBJ1-4
abundance: few
CDR3aa: CASSLTGTGEEKLFF
CDR3nt: TGTGCCAGCAGTCTGACGGGAACCGGAGAGGAAAAACTGTTTTTT

d_gene: TRBD2
v_gene: TRBV5-1
j_gene: TRBJ2-3
abundance: many
CDR3aa: CASSLRLAASTDTQYF
CDR3nt: TGCGCCAGCAGCTTGCGGCTAGCGGCTAGCACAGATACGCAGTATTTT

d_gene: TRBD2
v_gene: TRBV14
j_gene: TRBJ2-5
abundance: many
CDR3aa: CASSQGGSGGQETQYF
CDR3nt: TGTGCCAGCAGCCAAGGGGGTAGCGGGGGACAAGAGACCCAGTACTTC

d_gene: .
v_gene: TRBV12-3/TRBV12-4
j_gene: TRBJ1-1
abundance: .
CDR3aa: CASSTSGRWTEAFF
CDR3nt: TGTGCCAGCAGTACCTCGGGACGATGGACTGAAGCTTTCTTT

d_gene: TRBD2
v_gene: TRBV5-1
j_gene: TRBJ2-7
abundance: many
CDR3aa: CASSLGNSGEYEQYF
CDR3nt: TGCGCCAGCAGCTTGGGTAATAGCGGGGAATACGAGCAGTACTTC

d_gene: .
v_gene: TRBV2
j_gene: TRBJ1-5
abundance: .
CDR3aa: CASSLRQAERQPQHF
CDR3nt: TGTGCCAGCAGCCTAAGACAGGCGGAACGGCAGCCCCAGCATTTT

d_gene: .
v_gene: TRBV6-2/TRBV6-3
j_gene: TRBJ1-1
abundance: .
CDR3aa: CASREGHIYTEAFF
CDR3nt: TGTGCCAGCAGGGAAGGACATATCTACACTGAAGCTTTCTTT

d_gene: .
v_gene: TRBV27
j_gene: TRBJ2-7
abundance: .
CDR3aa: CASSVKGVPNYEQYF
CDR3nt: TGTGCCAGCAGCGTTAAGGGGGTTCCAAACTACGAGCAGTACTTC

d_gene: .
v_gene: TRBV2
j_gene: TRBJ1-4
abundance: .
CDR3aa: CASRENDRRNEKLFF
CDR3nt: TGTGCCAGCAGGGAGAATGACAGGCGAAATGAAAAACTGTTTTTT

d_gene: TRBD2
v_gene: TRBV30
j_gene: TRBJ2-3
abundance: many
CDR3aa: CALLLAGGTMQYF
CDR3nt: TGTGCCTTATTACTAGCGGGGGGGACCATGCAGTATTTT